This T cell receptor beta chain is drawn from a study of cytomegalovirus exposure and HLA in healthy donors. Study at large: From donors who were HLA-typed, an early data release held 70 million to 90 million unique TCRs. Study-level findings and limits: Near-uniform donor sequencing depth was presumed by presence/absence analyses. HLA alleles were associated with 17,000 or so TCR beta sequences in a later analysis at 0.05 false discovery rate.

Primers for the PCR totalled 60 Vbeta and 13 Jbeta. As originally analysed: Later, roughly 80 million unique TCR beta chains were counted in an analysis, and 8.5 million to 13 million of them were shared. Profiled with immunoSEQ multiplex PCR; TCRdb holds only in-frame clones, not every one. V, J and clone size are taken as reported in that table, and D and trimming were inferred from the DNA itself. The sample contains about 190,000 clones, about four fifths of which appear only once. This clone was seen only a few times. The antigen is unknown. The receptor comes from a woman aged 50 to 60 in good health and CMV-seropositive. Sequences were obtained from PBMCs.

CDR3 DNA: TGTGCCAGCAGTGCGGGGACCTACAATGAGCAGTTCTTC. Encoded protein: CASSAGTYNEQFF. V gene TRBV4-2 combines with J gene TRBJ2-1, with D maybe TRBD2 (6 bases). CDR3 length equals 13 residues. V dropped 6 bases and J dropped 2 bases, with 8 bases sitting between them. Germline V gene sequence: CDR1 LGHNA, CDR2 YNFKEQ.